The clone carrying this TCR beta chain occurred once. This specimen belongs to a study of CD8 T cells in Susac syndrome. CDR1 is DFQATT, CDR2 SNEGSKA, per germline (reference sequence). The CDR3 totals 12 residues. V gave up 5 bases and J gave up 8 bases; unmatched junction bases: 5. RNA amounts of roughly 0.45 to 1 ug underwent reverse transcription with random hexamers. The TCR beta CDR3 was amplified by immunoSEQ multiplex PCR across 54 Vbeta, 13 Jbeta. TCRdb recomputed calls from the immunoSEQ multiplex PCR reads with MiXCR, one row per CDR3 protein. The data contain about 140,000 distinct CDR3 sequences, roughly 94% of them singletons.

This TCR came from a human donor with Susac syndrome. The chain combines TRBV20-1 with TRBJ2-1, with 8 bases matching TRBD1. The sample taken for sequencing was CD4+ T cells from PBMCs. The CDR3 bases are TGCAGTGCTCTAAGACAGGGGCATGAGCAGTTCTTC. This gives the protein CSALRQGHEQFF.